This entry describes one T cell receptor beta chain. The antigen is undetermined. 60 Vbeta and 13 Jbeta primers were used in PCR. Profiled with immunoSEQ multiplex PCR; TCRdb holds only in-frame clones, not every one. The sample consists of around 55,000 clones, over 65% of them appearing once. CDR3 length: 17 residues. Germline V gives CDR1 MNHNS, CDR2 SASEGT. Trimming took 2 bases from V and 5 from J; bases not matched to a gene: 12. The sample is drawn from a study of cytomegalovirus exposure and HLA in healthy donors. Study-level findings and limits: Most likely, a cluster of highly shared sequence variants arose as a sequencing artifact.

Specimen: PBMCs. The clonotype originates from a man aged 40-49 years in good health and CMV-seropositive. The chain links TRBV6-1 to TRBJ1-1, with TRBD1 identical over 9 bases. CDR3 sequence: CASSEPWDRAIGTEAFF. The CDR3 DNA sequence: TGTGCCAGCAGTGAACCCTGGGACAGGGCAATCGGGACTGAAGCTTTCTTT.